This T cell receptor (beta chain) stems from a study of cytomegalovirus exposure and HLA in healthy donors. A multiplex PCR was run with 60 Vbeta primers and 13 Jbeta primers. TCRdb keeps only in-frame clones here, not all; method: immunoSEQ multiplex PCR. The data contain over 95,000 clones, approximately 80% of them singletons. The V and J ends lost 1 base and 0 bases respectively, with 16 bases between them. Germline lookup yields CDR1 SGHRS and CDR2 YFSETQ. The length of the CDR3 is 17 residues. This clone was seen only once. The antigen remains unidentified. Regarding the study as a whole: Sequence variants that were highly shared formed a cluster that was likely a sequencing artifact. Later on, an analysis showed TCR association rates differing by HLA locus, with DRB1 the most and HLA-C the fewest. A previous analysis found most TCR beta V segments productive roughly 87% or roughly 30% of the time.

V usage is TRBV5-1 and J usage is TRBJ1-1; D may be TRBD1 (5 bases). The sample consisted of PBMCs. The receptor was derived from a man in his forties in good health and CMV-seropositive. The CDR3 coding sequence is TGCGCCAGCAGCTTGTCCAGGGCCCTTGGCTTGAACACTGAAGCTTTCTTT. It is translated as CASSLSRALGLNTEAFF.